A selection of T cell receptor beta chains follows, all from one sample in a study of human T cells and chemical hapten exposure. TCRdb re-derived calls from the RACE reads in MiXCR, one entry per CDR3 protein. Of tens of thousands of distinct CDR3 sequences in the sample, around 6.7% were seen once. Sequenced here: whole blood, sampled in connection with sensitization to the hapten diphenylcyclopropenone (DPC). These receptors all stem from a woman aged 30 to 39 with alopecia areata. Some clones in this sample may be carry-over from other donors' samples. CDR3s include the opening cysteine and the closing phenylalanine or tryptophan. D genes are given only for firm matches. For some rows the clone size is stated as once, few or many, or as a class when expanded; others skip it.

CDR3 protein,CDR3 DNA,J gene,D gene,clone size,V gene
CASSYSMVQTEAFF,TGTGCCAGCAGTTACTCGATGGTTCAGACTGAAGCTTTCTTT,TRBJ1-1,-,few,TRBV6-6
CASSWGQGSEKLFF,TGTGCCAGCAGCTGGGGACAGGGGAGTGAAAAACTGTTTTTT,TRBJ1-4,TRBD1,many,TRBV6-6
CASSLGGAEQFF,TGTGCCAGCAGCTTAGGGGGAGCTGAGCAGTTCTTC,TRBJ2-1,-,-,TRBV11-2
CASSYTLGVGQETQYF,TGTGCCAGCAGTTATACTCTAGGAGTGGGTCAAGAGACCCAGTACTTC,TRBJ2-5,-,many,TRBV6-5
CASSAYVGANTDTQYF,TGTGCCAGCAGTGCATACGTGGGGGCGAACACAGATACGCAGTATTTT,TRBJ2-3,-,many,TRBV27
CAPLFQRAGPGTEAFF,TGCGCCCCTTTATTCCAACGGGCGGGACCCGGCACTGAAGCTTTCTTT,TRBJ1-1,-,-,TRBV5-1
CASRKTGQLNQPQHF,TGTGCCAGCAGAAAGACGGGACAGTTAAATCAGCCCCAGCATTTT,TRBJ1-5,TRBD1,many,TRBV6-1
CSVEVTGGYGYTF,TGCAGCGTTGAAGTTACAGGGGGGTATGGCTACACCTTC,TRBJ1-2,TRBD1,many,TRBV29-1
CASSLDPGAGTEAFF,TGCGCCAGCAGCTTGGATCCGGGGGCAGGAACTGAAGCTTTCTTT,TRBJ1-1,-,-,TRBV5-1
CASSERGQPIYGYTF,TGTGCCAGCAGTGAACGCGGACAGCCGATCTATGGCTACACCTTC,TRBJ1-2,-,many,TRBV25-1
CASSFPAGTTDGYTF,TGTGCCAGCAGTTTTCCCGCCGGGACGACTGATGGCTACACCTTC,TRBJ1-2,-,many,TRBV28
CASSQKRGQGTNTGELFF,TGTGCCAGCAGCCAAAAAAGGGGACAGGGAACGAACACCGGGGAGCTGTTTTTT,TRBJ2-2,TRBD1,-,TRBV4-2